What follows are 27 T cell receptor beta chains derived from one specimen sequenced in a study of T-cell reconstitution after alpha-beta-depleted transplantation in children. TCRbeta library preparation incorporated unique molecular identifiers. TCRdb processed the PCR reads anew with MiXCR; each CDR3 protein has one entry. The sample has 530,000 or so distinct CDR3 sequences, roughly 27% seen once; the top ten hold about a third. The source material was PBMCs, sampled before TCRalphabeta/CD19-depleted stem cell transplant. The source is a boy under two years old with Wiskott-Aldrich syndrome, due to receive a stem cell transplant.

This clonotype came up a few times. The J gene is TRBJ2-1, the V gene TRBV29-1, with D tentatively TRBD2 (6 bases). The CDR3 has 13 amino acids. CDR1 SQVTM and CDR2 ANQGSEA come from the germline V gene. V was trimmed by 8 bases and J by 0 bases, leaving 11 bases between them. The CDR3 loop is CSSGRGSYNEQFF. As DNA, the CDR3 is TGCAGCTCGGGGCGGGGCTCCTACAATGAGCAGTTCTTC.

This clonotype was seen only a few times. The chain uses TRBV5-1 and TRBJ2-1; TRBD1 might be the D (5 bases). The CDR3 has 16 residues. Trimming took off 4 bases at V and 4 bases at J, with 18 bases between the two ends. Germline V gene lookup returns CDR1 SGHRS and CDR2 YFSETQ. CDR3 DNA sequence: TGCGCCAGCAGCCCGGAAGGGGTAGCCAATTACAATGAGCAGTTCTTC. Translation: CASSPEGVANYNEQFF.

This chain uses TRBV6-2 or TRBV6-3 with TRBJ1-1; the D gene is possibly TRBD1 (5 bases). In germline, CDR1 is MNHEY, CDR2 SVGEGT. CDR3 length: 14 amino acids. The V end lost 4 bases, the J end lost 7 bases, and 16 bases lay between the germline ends. DNA of the CDR3: TGTGCCAGCAGTTTACCGGGGCAGAACCTTGAAGCTTTCTTT. Residues: CASSLPGQNLEAFF.

The chain combines TRBV5-1 with TRBJ2-6; D gene unclear. The length of the CDR3 is 15 residues. Trimming removed 4 bases at V and 2 bases at J, with 10 bases between. Per the germline V gene, CDR1 is SGHRS and CDR2 is YFSETQ. The CDR3 DNA follows: TGCGCCAGCAGCGAGTCTGGGACTGGGGCCAACGTCCTGACTTTC. The encoded protein is CASSESGTGANVLTF.

This chain uses TRBV20-1 with TRBJ2-1; D not resolved. Trimming pared 0 bases from V and 7 bases from J, leaving 19 bases between. The CDR3 has 16 amino acids. Looked up from germline, CDR1 is DFQATT and CDR2 is SNEGSKA (reference sequence). Written as DNA, the CDR3 is TGCAGTGCTAGAGATGAGGACGCGACAAATCCTAATGAGCAGTTCTTC. Protein product: CSARDEDATNPNEQFF.

The chain joins TRBV5-1 to TRBJ2-5, with a weak D call TRBD2 (5 bases). Germline V lookup: CDR1 SGHRS, CDR2 YFSETQ. The ends were cut back, 0 bases at V and 4 bases at J, with 10 bases in the middle. The CDR3 extends over 14 amino acids. The CDR3 DNA follows: TGCGCCAGCAGCTTGGCCTCGGCGGGAGAGACCCAGTACTTC. Its translation: CASSLASAGETQYF.

The chain is built from TRBV12-3 or TRBV12-4 and TRBJ1-1; 9 bases align to TRBD1. Trimming removed 5 bases from V and 7 bases from J; junction bases left unmatched: 5. This CDR3 is 13 amino acids long. CDR3 nucleotides: TGTGCCAGCAGTGCACAGGGGGCGGGTGAAGCTTTCTTT. Protein sequence: CASSAQGAGEAFF.

This clonotype was detected many times. The junction does not match germline at one end; this may be a read error. This rearrangement joins TRBV5-1 to TRBJ2-5; D unresolved. There are 13 residues in the CDR3. Germline V gives CDR1 SGHRS, CDR2 YFSETQ. The CDR3 protein is CASSSGPQETQYF. Written as DNA, the CDR3 is TGTGCCAGCAGCTCCGGGCCACAAGAGACCCAGTACTTC.

The rearrangement links TRBV5-1 to TRBJ2-7, with D perhaps TRBD2 (5 bases). V lost 4 bases and J lost 6, with 17 bases in between. The CDR3 is 14 amino acids. Per the germline V gene, CDR1 is SGHRS and CDR2 is YFSETQ. CDR3 residues: CASSPSSTKPEQYF. CDR3 DNA: TGCGCCAGCAGCCCCTCCTCGACTAAACCCGAGCAGTACTTC.

This clonotype appeared a few times. J is TRBJ2-3 and V is TRBV7-2; 13 positions agree with TRBD2. V trimming: 3 bases; J trimming: 6 bases; junction bases outside the gene matches: 6. The V gene's germline CDR1 is SGHTA and CDR2 FQGNSA. The CDR3 extends over 16 amino acids. CDR3 DNA sequence: TGTGCCAGCAGCTTCCCGGGACTAGCGGGATTGGATACGCAGTATTTT. This sequence encodes CASSFPGLAGLDTQYF. Together with reference TRBV7-2 and TRBJ2-3, the CDR3 gives the full variable domain: GAGVSQSPSNKVTEKGKDVELRCDPISGHTALYWYRQSLGQGLEFLIYFQGNSAPDKSGLPSDRFSAERTGGSVSTLTIQRTQQEDSAVYLCASSFPGLAGLDTQYFGPGTRLTVL.

Only a few counts were recorded for this clonotype. The genes are TRBV4-2 and TRBJ2-6; D is perhaps TRBD2 (6 bases). The CDR3 extends over 20 amino acids. Trimming shortened V by 4 bases and J by 0 bases, and 22 bases separated the two germline ends. The germline CDR1 and CDR2 sequences are LGHNA and YNFKEQ. The CDR3 loop is CASSPIYGSPGSSGANVLTF. DNA for the CDR3: TGTGCCAGCAGCCCCATCTACGGATCCCCCGGGAGCTCTGGGGCCAACGTCCTGACTTTC.

The J gene is TRBJ2-7, the V gene TRBV20-1, with 9 bases matching TRBD2. V dropped 6 bases and J dropped 3; count of bases not matched to a gene: 12. CDR3 length: 15 amino acids. Looked up from germline, CDR1 is DFQATT and CDR2 is SNEGSKA (reference sequence). The CDR3 DNA is TGCAGTGCCCCTAATAGCGGGAGCCACCTCTACGAGCAGTACTTC. It specifies CSAPNSGSHLYEQYF.

This clonotype was detected only a few times. This sequence joins TRBV20-1 and TRBJ2-4; D perhaps matches TRBD1 (5 bases). Trimming removed 5 bases from V and 3 bases from J, with 17 bases in between. Germline CDR1 is DFQATT and CDR2 is SNEGSKA (reference sequence). This CDR3 is 15 amino acids long. In nucleotides, the CDR3 is TGCAGTGCTGACCGCGCAGGGAAGAACAAAAACATTCAGTACTTC. As protein: CSADRAGKNKNIQYF.

The rearrangement uses TRBV20-1 and TRBJ1-5; D is unclear. This CDR3 has 14 amino acids. Germline assignment: CDR1 DFQATT and CDR2 SNEGSKA (reference sequence). Trimming left V 3 bases short and J 0 bases short, with 9 bases between. The CDR3 sequence is CSASSVYSNQPQHF. CDR3 DNA: TGCAGTGCTAGCTCAGTTTATAGCAATCAGCCCCAGCATTTT.

This clonotype was observed a few times. The DNA of the CDR3 is TGCGCCAGCAGCTTGGCGGGTAGCGGGTTAAACATTCAGTACTTC. Translation gives CASSLAGSGLNIQYF. The chain links TRBV5-1 to TRBJ2-4, with 7 bases identical to TRBD2. The germline V gene has CDR1 SGHRS and CDR2 YFSETQ. The V and J ends lost 0 bases and 6 bases, in that order; junction bases with no gene match: 6. There are 15 residues in the CDR3.

This clonotype was detected a few times. CDR3 nucleotide sequence: TGTGCCAGCAGTTTATTGAGGTTCACAGGGGTGTCACCCCTCCACTTT. It codes for CASSLLRFTGVSPLHF. The rearrangement joins TRBV28 to TRBJ1-6; 7 bases agree with TRBD1. V shed 1 base and J 10 bases; nucleotides not matched to a gene: 10. The CDR3 is 16 amino acids. The germline V gene has CDR1 MDHEN and CDR2 SYDVKM.

The J gene is TRBJ2-7, the V gene TRBV20-1; D might be TRBD1 (5 bases). The CDR3 sequence is 13 residues long. CDR1 DFQATT and CDR2 SNEGSKA come from the germline V gene (reference sequence). Trimming stripped 5 bases from V and 0 bases from J, with 11 bases between. The CDR3 sequence is CSAQDTSSYEQYF. For the CDR3, the DNA is TGCAGTGCTCAGGACACCAGCTCCTACGAGCAGTACTTC.

This clonotype was observed once. The chain couples TRBV5-1 to TRBJ1-1; D is ambiguous. CDR1 and CDR2 from the germline V gene are SGHRS and YFSETQ. Deletions cut 4 bases from V and 7 bases from J, with 17 bases between. This CDR3 contains 14 residues. The CDR3: CASSPRARGLEAFF. The CDR3 coding sequence is TGCGCCAGCAGCCCCCGCGCCCGGGGTCTTGAAGCTTTCTTT.

A few counts support this clonotype. The chain links TRBV5-1 to TRBJ1-5, with D hard to call. Germline lookup yields CDR1 SGHRS and CDR2 YFSETQ. The CDR3 has 15 residues. The V end was cut by 0 bases, the J end by 3 bases, with 10 bases between. Here the CDR3 reads CASSLGVGHNQPQHF. The CDR3 DNA reads TGCGCCAGCAGCTTGGGTGTAGGGCACAATCAGCCCCAGCATTTT.

This chain's CDR3 is CATSDLNRGSETQYF. The CDR3 DNA sequence: TGTGCCACCAGTGATTTAAACAGGGGGTCGGAAACCCAGTACTTC. The genes are TRBV24-1 and TRBJ2-5, with 8 nucleotides matching TRBD1. The V gene's germline CDR1 is KGHDR and CDR2 SFDVKD. The V segment lost 1 base and the J segment 8 bases; nucleotides outside the gene matches: 8. CDR3 length: 15 amino acids.

This sequence joins TRBV6-1 and TRBJ2-7, with D possibly TRBD2 on 5 matching bases. The CDR3 extends over 12 amino acids. V shed 6 bases and J shed 2 bases, with 8 bases lying between them. Germline CDR1 is MNHNS and CDR2 is SASEGT. The CDR3 is CASRGDTYEQYF. DNA for the CDR3: TGTGCCAGCAGGGGAGACACCTACGAGCAGTACTTC.

This clonotype was observed a handful of times. This rearrangement joins TRBV7-9 to TRBJ2-7, with D hard to call. Germline CDR1 and CDR2: SEHNR and FQNEAQ (reference sequence). V lost 8 bases to trimming and J lost 8 bases, with 19 bases between them. This CDR3 contains 13 residues. The DNA of the CDR3 is TGTGCCAGCGGGCTAGGAAAAAGCACGAAGCAGTACTTC. This encodes CASGLGKSTKQYF. Full variable domain (rest looked up from reference TRBV7-9 and TRBJ2-7): DTGVSQNPRHKITKRGQNVTFRCDPISEHNRLYWYRQTLGQGPEFLTYFQNEAQLEKSRLLSDRFSAERPKGSFSTLEIQRTEQGDSAMYLCASGLGKSTKQYFGPGTRLTVT.

V is TRBV12-3 or TRBV12-4 and J is TRBJ2-1, with unresolved D. Deletions cut 3 bases from V and 4 bases from J, with 13 bases between. This CDR3 is built from 15 residues. The CDR3 DNA follows: TGTGCCAGCAGTTTTGCGGAGCTCGAGTACAATGAGCAGTTCTTC. This sequence encodes CASSFAELEYNEQFF.

V is TRBV20-1 and J is TRBJ2-5; D not certain. The CDR3 loop spans 14 amino acids. V was pared by 2 bases and J by 3 bases, with 13 bases between. The germline V gene has CDR1 DFQATT and CDR2 SNEGSKA (reference sequence). CDR3 DNA sequence: TGCAGTGCTAGAATATTAGGGCTAAAAGAGACCCAGTACTTC. Its protein product is CSARILGLKETQYF.

This clonotype was observed a few times. The chain joins TRBV20-1 to TRBJ2-3; D is perhaps TRBD1 (6 bases). CDR1 and CDR2 from the germline V gene are DFQATT and SNEGSKA (reference sequence). CDR3 length equals 13 residues. Trimming pared 5 bases from V and 5 bases from J, leaving 14 bases between. In nucleotides, the CDR3 is TGCAGTGCTGGCCTGGGGGCAAGAGATACGCAGTATTTT. Its translation is CSAGLGARDTQYF.

This rearrangement joins TRBV11-3 to TRBJ2-5, with 10 bases lining up with TRBD2. Germline V gives CDR1 SGHNT, CDR2 YENEEA. There are 14 residues in the CDR3. The J segment lost 7 bases and the V segment lost 5 bases, leaving 7 bases of the junction unmatched. CDR3 nucleotide sequence: TGTGCCAGCAGCGCGAGCGGGAGGGGGGCGACCCAGTACTTC. It encodes CASSASGRGATQYF. Looking up the rest from reference TRBV11-3 and TRBJ2-5 gives the full variable domain: EAGVVQSPRYKIIEKKQPVAFWCNPISGHNTLYWYLQNLGQGPELLIRYENEEAVDDSQLPKDRFSAERLKGVDSTLKIQPAELGDSAVYLCASSASGRGATQYFGPGTRLLVL.

This clonotype was seen only a few times. The genes are TRBV20-1 and TRBJ2-7; TRBD2 matches 12 bases. The CDR3 consists of 14 residues. J was trimmed by 3 bases and V by 1 base; bases with no gene match: 1. Germline V lookup: CDR1 DFQATT, CDR2 SNEGSKA (reference sequence). Here the CDR3 DNA reads TGCAGTGCTAGAGGGACTAGCGGGAACTACGAGCAGTACTTC. The encoded protein is CSARGTSGNYEQYF.